A selection of T cell receptor beta chains follows, all from one sample in a study of T-cell reconstitution after alpha-beta-depleted transplantation in children. One entry per CDR3 protein, called by TCRdb with MiXCR from the PCR reads. Here the sample spans 150,000 to 250,000 distinct CDR3 sequences, roughly 6.3% being singletons. The input for sequencing was PBMCs, taken before TCRalphabeta/CD19-depleted stem cell transplant. Receptors were obtained from a girl under three years old with combined immunodeficiency, due to receive a stem cell transplant. CDR3s include the opening cysteine and the closing phenylalanine or tryptophan. D genes are given only for firm matches. Only some rows state a clone size, as once, few, many or a class for expanded clones.

D: TRBD2; V: TRBV12-3/TRBV12-4; size: many; J: TRBJ2-1; CDR3: CASSPLEGGQDEQFF; DNA: TGTGCCAGCAGCCCCCTTGAGGGAGGGCAGGATGAGCAGTTCTTC
D: NA; V: TRBV20-1; size: many; J: TRBJ2-1; CDR3: CSARVLASYNEQFF; DNA: TGCAGTGCTAGAGTACTAGCCTCCTACAATGAGCAGTTCTTC
D: NA; V: TRBV5-6; size: many; J: TRBJ2-6; CDR3: CASSSVIQGDGANVLTF; DNA: TGTGCCAGCAGCTCTGTCATACAGGGAGATGGGGCCAACGTCCTGACTTTC
D: NA; V: TRBV9; size: many; J: TRBJ1-1; CDR3: CASSPTNTEAFF; DNA: TGTGCCAGCAGCCCGACGAACACTGAAGCTTTCTTT
D: TRBD1; V: TRBV20-1; size: many; J: TRBJ2-5; CDR3: CSANPPGQQETQYF; DNA: TGCAGTGCTAATCCACCGGGACAGCAAGAGACCCAGTACTTC
D: NA; V: TRBV18; size: many; J: TRBJ2-7; CDR3: CASSNRGVSYEQYF; DNA: TGTGCCAGCTCAAATCGAGGGGTTTCCTACGAGCAGTACTTC
D: NA; V: TRBV7-3; size: few; J: TRBJ2-5; CDR3: CASSLGRGEETQYF; DNA: TGTGCCAGCAGCTTAGGGCGCGGGGAAGAGACCCAGTACTTC
D: TRBD2; V: TRBV3-1; size: many; J: TRBJ2-7; CDR3: CASSQNLAGAYEQYF; DNA: TGTGCCAGCAGCCAAAATTTAGCGGGGGCTTACGAGCAGTACTTC
D: NA; V: TRBV15; size: NA; J: TRBJ2-5; CDR3: CATSRSQGRPRFATQYF; DNA: TGTGCCACCAGCAGATCCCAGGGACGGCCAAGGTTTGCGACCCAGTACTTC
D: NA; V: TRBV4-3; size: many; J: TRBJ2-1; CDR3: CASSHELANEQFF; DNA: TGCGCCAGCAGCCATGAACTAGCCAATGAGCAGTTCTTC
D: NA; V: TRBV5-1; size: few; J: TRBJ2-7; CDR3: CASSSLGEHYEQYF; DNA: TGCGCCAGCAGCTCCCTTGGGGAACACTACGAGCAGTACTTC
D: NA; V: TRBV20-1; size: many; J: TRBJ2-7; CDR3: CSATMDGYEQYF; DNA: TGCAGTGCTACAATGGACGGCTACGAGCAGTACTTC
D: NA; V: TRBV5-6; size: many; J: TRBJ2-5; CDR3: CASSWPEWRGSQETQYF; DNA: TGTGCCAGCAGCTGGCCGGAGTGGCGCGGATCTCAAGAGACCCAGTACTTC
D: NA; V: TRBV5-1; size: many; J: TRBJ2-7; CDR3: CASSLGRGVIENNYEQYF; DNA: TGCGCCAGCAGCTTGGGACGGGGCGTAATCGAAAACAACTACGAGCAGTACTTC
D: NA; V: TRBV2; size: many; J: TRBJ2-2; CDR3: CASRETNTGELFF; DNA: TGTGCCTCCCGGGAAACCAACACCGGGGAGCTGTTTTTT
D: NA; V: TRBV20-1; size: few; J: TRBJ1-2; CDR3: CSARVGGDSNYGYTF; DNA: TGCAGTGCTAGAGTCGGGGGAGACAGCAACTATGGCTACACCTTC
D: NA; V: TRBV5-1; size: many; J: TRBJ2-1; CDR3: CASSLTVNEQFF; DNA: TGCGCCAGCAGCTTAACTGTCAATGAGCAGTTCTTC
D: TRBD1; V: TRBV7-7; size: many; J: TRBJ2-2; CDR3: CASSPGQGNTGELFF; DNA: TGTGCCAGCAGCCCCGGACAGGGGAACACCGGGGAGCTGTTTTTT
D: NA; V: TRBV6-2/TRBV6-3; size: NA; J: TRBJ1-1; CDR3: CASSFYGGTEAFF; DNA: TGTGCCAGCAGCTTTTATGGGGGCACTGAAGCTTTCTTT
D: TRBD2; V: TRBV29-1; size: many; J: TRBJ2-7; CDR3: CSVERVGVAGGDYEQYF; DNA: TGCAGCGTTGAAAGGGTGGGAGTAGCGGGAGGGGACTACGAGCAGTACTTC
D: TRBD1; V: TRBV20-1; size: many; J: TRBJ2-4; CDR3: CSKSGTGVAKNIQYF; DNA: TGCAGTAAAAGTGGGACAGGGGTAGCCAAAAACATTCAGTACTTC
D: NA; V: TRBV19; size: NA; J: TRBJ1-4; CDR3: CASSFVRMDATNEKLFF; DNA: TGTGCCAGTAGTTTCGTTCGAATGGACGCTACTAATGAAAAACTGTTTTTT
D: NA; V: TRBV3-1; size: many; J: TRBJ1-3; CDR3: CASSQDPLRNTIYF; DNA: TGTGCCAGCAGCCAAGATCCTTTGAGAAACACCATATATTTT
D: TRBD2; V: TRBV20-1; size: many; J: TRBJ2-7; CDR3: CSALSSSGGQYF; DNA: TGCAGTGCTCTTAGTTCTAGCGGGGGGCAGTACTTC
D: NA; V: TRBV29-1; size: many; J: TRBJ1-1; CDR3: CSVVTQPEAFF; DNA: TGCAGCGTTGTGACCCAGCCTGAAGCTTTCTTT
D: NA; V: TRBV12-3/TRBV12-4; size: many; J: TRBJ2-1; CDR3: CASIFRGGEQFF; DNA: TGTGCCAGCATTTTCCGTGGAGGGGAGCAGTTCTTC
D: NA; V: TRBV7-2; size: many; J: TRBJ2-7; CDR3: CASSLVRGYEQYF; DNA: TGTGCCAGCAGCTTAGTCAGGGGCTACGAGCAGTACTTC
D: NA; V: TRBV9; size: many; J: TRBJ2-3; CDR3: CASSVGPNTDTQYF; DNA: TGTGCCAGCAGCGTAGGTCCGAACACAGATACGCAGTATTTT
D: TRBD2; V: TRBV28; size: NA; J: TRBJ2-2; CDR3: CATSGLADKRDTGELFF; DNA: TGTGCCACCTCGGGACTAGCGGACAAAAGAGACACCGGGGAGCTGTTTTTT
D: NA; V: TRBV3-1; size: many; J: TRBJ2-7; CDR3: CASSLAGPVGYEQYF; DNA: TGTGCCAGCAGCCTTGCGGGACCCGTAGGGTACGAGCAGTACTTC
D: TRBD2; V: TRBV4-1; size: many; J: TRBJ2-1; CDR3: CASSQEGSGSANEQFF; DNA: TGCGCCAGCAGCCAAGAAGGTAGCGGGAGTGCCAATGAGCAGTTCTTC
D: TRBD1; V: TRBV7-2; size: many; J: TRBJ2-1; CDR3: CASSPGQGADEQFF; DNA: TGTGCCAGCAGCCCGGGACAGGGGGCCGATGAGCAGTTCTTC
D: NA; V: TRBV24-1; size: many; J: TRBJ2-1; CDR3: CATSGGNEQFF; DNA: TGTGCCACCAGTGGGGGAAATGAGCAGTTCTTC
D: TRBD2; V: TRBV3-1; size: many; J: TRBJ2-3; CDR3: CASSQGLAGYTQYF; DNA: TGTGCCAGCAGCCAAGGTCTAGCGGGTTATACGCAGTATTTT
D: NA; V: TRBV19; size: many; J: TRBJ2-3; CDR3: CASSIVYTDTQYF; DNA: TGTGCCAGTAGTATAGTTTACACAGATACGCAGTATTTT
D: NA; V: TRBV29-1; size: many; J: TRBJ2-4; CDR3: CSALSIGKGNIQYF; DNA: TGCAGCGCACTATCGATTGGGAAGGGGAACATTCAGTACTTC
D: TRBD2; V: TRBV9; size: many; J: TRBJ2-7; CDR3: CASSAFLAGNEQYF; DNA: TGTGCCAGCAGCGCCTTTCTAGCGGGTAACGAGCAGTACTTC
D: TRBD1; V: TRBV7-8; size: few; J: TRBJ2-7; CDR3: CASSSRTGGNEQYF; DNA: TGTGCCAGCAGCTCCCGGACAGGGGGGAACGAGCAGTACTTC
D: NA; V: TRBV29-1; size: many; J: TRBJ2-1; CDR3: CSAWAFRDEQFF; DNA: TGCAGCGCCTGGGCCTTTAGGGATGAGCAGTTCTTC
D: TRBD2; V: TRBV4-2; size: many; J: TRBJ2-1; CDR3: CASSQEEGEIAGDGSYNEQFF; DNA: TGTGCCAGCAGCCAAGAAGAGGGTGAAATAGCGGGCGACGGCTCCTACAATGAGCAGTTCTTC
D: NA; V: TRBV6-5; size: few; J: TRBJ2-7; CDR3: CASSYLDRPPYEQYF; DNA: TGTGCCAGCAGTTACCTTGACCGGCCCCCCTACGAGCAGTACTTC
D: NA; V: TRBV4-1; size: many; J: TRBJ2-5; CDR3: CASSRPLGTQYF; DNA: TGCGCCAGCAGCCGCCCACTTGGGACCCAGTACTTC
D: NA; V: TRBV12-3/TRBV12-4; size: many; J: TRBJ2-7; CDR3: CASSPLGGSSYEQYF; DNA: TGTGCCAGCAGTCCCTTGGGCGGAAGCTCCTACGAGCAGTACTTC
D: NA; V: TRBV10-3; size: many; J: TRBJ2-7; CDR3: CAISEVGPSYEQYF; DNA: TGTGCCATCAGTGAGGTAGGGCCTTCCTACGAGCAGTACTTC
D: NA; V: TRBV29-1; size: many; J: TRBJ2-3; CDR3: CSVEDLSDTQYF; DNA: TGCAGCGTTGAAGATCTGTCGGATACGCAGTATTTT
D: TRBD2; V: TRBV18; size: many; J: TRBJ2-7; CDR3: CASSPPGLAGGPHEQYF; DNA: TGTGCCAGCTCACCGCCGGGACTAGCGGGGGGCCCGCATGAGCAGTACTTC
D: NA; V: TRBV5-1; size: many; J: TRBJ2-2; CDR3: CASTETGTLYTGELFF; DNA: TGCGCCAGCACCGAAACCGGGACACTTTACACCGGGGAGCTGTTTTTT
D: TRBD2; V: TRBV5-5; size: NA; J: TRBJ2-7; CDR3: CASSLGLAGTVSYEQYF; DNA: TGTGCCAGCAGCTTGGGACTAGCGGGGACTGTCTCCTACGAGCAGTACTTC
D: NA; V: TRBV9; size: many; J: TRBJ2-5; CDR3: CASSVDWGESQYF; DNA: TGTGCCAGCAGCGTAGACTGGGGGGAGTCCCAGTACTTC